The present TCR beta chain was sequenced within a study of T cells in Graves' hyperthyroidism and ophthalmopathy. General study points: Most thyroid-expanded clonotypes above 0.001 were also found in blood.

Using RNA transcripts as the source, TCR beta CDR3 regions were amplified. An initial round of RT-PCR targeting the TCR CDR3 relied on the HTBI primer set. From the multiplex PCR reads, TCRdb called clonotypes with MiXCR, one entry per CDR3 protein. The sample has about 270,000 distinct CDR3 sequences, 22% seen once. The V gene's germline CDR1 is SGHDN and CDR2 FVKESK. The V end was cut by 4 bases, the J end by 6 bases, with 22 bases between. The CDR3 totals 16 residues. Many counts were recorded for this clonotype. Its antigen is not identified. This TCR was sampled from a man aged 25 to 45 with Graves' ophthalmopathy. The V and J genes are TRBV14 and TRBJ2-7, with a tentative D call TRBD2 (6 bases). Source material: blood. In DNA, the CDR3 is TGTGCCAGCAGCCTCGGGGGAAGCGGGTCGCAAGGCGAGCAGTACTTC. Its protein product is CASSLGGSGSQGEQYF.